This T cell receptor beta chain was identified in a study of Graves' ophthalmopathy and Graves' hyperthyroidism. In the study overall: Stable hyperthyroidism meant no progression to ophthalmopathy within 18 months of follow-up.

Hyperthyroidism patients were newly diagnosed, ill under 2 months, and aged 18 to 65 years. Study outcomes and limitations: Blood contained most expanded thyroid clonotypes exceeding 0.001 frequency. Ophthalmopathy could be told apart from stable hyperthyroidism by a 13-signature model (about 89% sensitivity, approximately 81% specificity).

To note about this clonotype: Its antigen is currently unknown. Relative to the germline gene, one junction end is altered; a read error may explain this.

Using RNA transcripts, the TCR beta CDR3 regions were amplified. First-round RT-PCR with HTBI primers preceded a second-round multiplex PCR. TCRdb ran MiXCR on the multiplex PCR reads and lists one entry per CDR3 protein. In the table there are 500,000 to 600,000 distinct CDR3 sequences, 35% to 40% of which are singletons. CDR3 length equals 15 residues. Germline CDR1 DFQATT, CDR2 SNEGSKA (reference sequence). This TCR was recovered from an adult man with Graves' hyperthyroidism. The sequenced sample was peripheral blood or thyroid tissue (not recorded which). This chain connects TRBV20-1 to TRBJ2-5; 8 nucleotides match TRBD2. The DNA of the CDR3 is TGCAGTGCTAGAGTAGGACTAGCTCTGGGGGATGAGCAGCTCTTC. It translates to CSARVGLALGDEQLF.